The source of this T cell receptor (beta chain) is a study of T cells in Graves' hyperthyroidism and ophthalmopathy. This clonotype has a count of ten or more. Authors of the study amplified TCR beta CDR3 regions from RNA transcripts. First-round RT-PCR targeting the TCR CDR3 was performed with the HTBI primer set. TCRdb processed the multiplex PCR reads anew with MiXCR; each CDR3 protein has one entry. The table lists roughly 600,000 distinct CDR3 sequences, roughly 15% of them singletons. V dropped 0 bases and J dropped 9 bases, with 11 bases sitting between them. CDR1 is SGHAT, CDR2 FQNNGV, per germline. This CDR3 is 13 amino acids long.

The sequencing sample was made of blood. The receptor was isolated from a woman aged 45-65 years with Graves' ophthalmopathy. The V and J genes are TRBV11-2 and TRBJ1-1; possibly TRBD1 for D (5 bases). The CDR3 loop is CASSLDGRQQAFF. In nucleotides, the CDR3 is TGTGCCAGCAGCTTAGATGGGCGACAGCAAGCTTTCTTT.